This T cell receptor beta chain derives from a study of cytotoxic CD8 clonotypes in ibrutinib-treated CLL. Study-level findings and limits: Baseline clonality, higher than in age-matched healthy donors, tracked circulating CD8+ T-cell counts.

For this clone: Its antigen is as yet unknown.

The assay was immunoSEQ multiplex PCR, and TCRdb's table has in-frame clones only and misses some. The sample yields about 63,000 clones, over 60% seen once. This CDR3 region has 15 residues. In germline, CDR1 is LGHNA, CDR2 YNFKEQ. The germline V and J ends were trimmed by 1 base and 2 bases, with 10 bases remaining between them. The rearrangement joins TRBV4-2 to TRBJ2-3; D remains unclear. The material sequenced was PBMCs, taken after 12 months of ibrutinib treatment. The TCR originated in a human donor with chronic lymphocytic leukemia. The CDR3 is CASSQVSRVTDTQYF. The CDR3 DNA is TGTGCCAGCAGCCAAGTTAGCAGAGTCACAGATACGCAGTATTTT.